What follows are 6 T cell receptor beta chains derived from one specimen sequenced in a study of T cells in localized non-small cell lung cancer. Produced via immunoSEQ multiplex PCR; TCRdb's table is partial and in-frame only. The sample records approximately 21,000 clones, around 90% being singletons. The sequencing used peripheral blood, collected before any cancer treatment. These receptors were taken from a male donor at least 60 years old with stage I lung adenocarcinoma.

This chain uses TRBV7-6 with TRBJ2-1, with 10 bases aligning to TRBD2. J lost 6 bases, V lost 1 base, and 6 bases had no gene match. The CDR3 totals 16 residues. Germline CDR1 and CDR2: SGHVS and FNYEAQ. CDR3 sequence (DNA): TGTGCCAGCAGCTTAGGCACTAGCGGGGAACCCAATGAGCAGTTCTTC. It yields the protein CASSLGTSGEPNEQFF. The full variable domain, its missing parts supplied by reference TRBV7-6 and TRBJ2-1, is GAGVSQSPRYKVTKRGQDVALRCDPISGHVSLYWYRQALGQGPEFLTYFNYEAQQDKSGLPNDRFSAERPEGSISTLTIQRTEQRDSAMYRCASSLGTSGEPNEQFFGPGTRLTVL.

In DNA form, the CDR3 reads TGTGCCAGCAGTGGGCGCTCCTATAATTCACCCCTCCACTTT. The encoded protein is CASSGRSYNSPLHF. The rearrangement joins TRBV6-1 to TRBJ1-6; D unclear. V lost 4 bases and J lost 0, with 4 bases in between. Germline V gene lookup returns CDR1 MNHNS and CDR2 SASEGT. CDR3 size: 14 residues.

This chain uses TRBV28 with TRBJ2-3; TRBD2 aligns across 9 bases. This CDR3 is built from 16 residues. V lost 7 bases to trimming and J lost 7 bases; unmatched junction nucleotides: 15. Per germline, CDR1 MDHEN and CDR2 SYDVKM. The CDR3 reads CASTPRGGGEGNTQYF. The CDR3 DNA reads as TGTGCCAGCACCCCACGGGGCGGGGGGGAGGGAAATACGCAGTATTTT. Full variable domain (remainder filled in from reference TRBV28 and TRBJ2-3): DVKVTQSSRYLVKRTGEKVFLECVQDMDHENMFWYRQDPGLGLRLIYFSYDVKMKEKGDIPEGYSVSREKKERFSLILESASTNQTSMYLCASTPRGGGEGNTQYFGPGTRLTVL.

The rearrangement links TRBV25-1 to TRBJ2-7; no definite D call. Per germline, CDR1 MGHDK and CDR2 SYGVNS. This CDR3 has 14 residues. The V end was cut by 7 bases, the J end by 6 bases, with 19 bases between. The chain's CDR3 is CASNRVLPLGEQYF. CDR3 DNA: TGTGCCAGCAACCGGGTCCTACCCTTGGGCGAGCAGTACTTC.

The rearrangement joins TRBV30 to TRBJ2-1, with a weak D call TRBD1 (7 bases). Germline V CDR1 and CDR2: GTSNPN, SVGIG (reference sequence). With 3 bases removed from V and 14 bases from J, the gap between germline ends came to 26 bases. The CDR3 length is 15 residues. The CDR3 DNA reads as TGTGCCTGGAGCGCCGCCTTGGGCAGGGGGGTGGACAAGTTCTTC. Protein: CAWSAALGRGVDKFF.

J is TRBJ1-1 and V is TRBV11-3, with 8 bases lining up with TRBD1. V shed 5 bases and J 6 bases; nucleotides not matched to a gene: 5. CDR1 and CDR2 (germline): SGHNT, YENEEA. This CDR3 spans 13 amino acids. DNA for the CDR3: TGTGCCAGCAGCCGGGACAGGTTCGCTGAAGCTTTCTTT. Its protein is CASSRDRFAEAFF.